Listed below are T cell receptor beta chains from one sample, sequenced in a study of T cell responses to AZD1222 COVID-19 vaccine. Generated by immunoSEQ multiplex PCR, the TCRdb table keeps only in-frame clones and is missing some. The sample lists 130,000 to 150,000 clones, around 87% seen once, with around 1.5% in the top ten. The sample consisted of peripheral blood, taken on day 0 of AZD1222 vaccination. The source is an adult in good health. Both conserved end residues are part of each CDR3. The D gene is left open where the match is weak. Clone size is stated in some rows and not others, as once, few, many or a class when expanded.

CDR3 protein: CASSVVPRWSTDTQYF; CDR3 DNA: TGTGCCAGCAGCGTAGTACCCAGGTGGTCCACAGATACGCAGTATTTT; V gene: TRBV9; J gene: TRBJ2-3; D gene: -; clone size: few
CDR3 protein: CASSQLAYTEAFF; CDR3 DNA: TGTGCCAGCAGCCAATTGGCGTACACTGAAGCTTTCTTT; V gene: TRBV3-1/TRBV3-2; J gene: TRBJ1-1; D gene: -; clone size: once
CDR3 protein: CASSPRGRVEKLFF; CDR3 DNA: TGTGCCAGCAGTCCGAGGGGGCGAGTTGAAAAACTGTTTTTT; V gene: TRBV27; J gene: TRBJ1-4; D gene: TRBD1; clone size: -
CDR3 protein: CASSTATSGYEQYF; CDR3 DNA: TGCGCCAGCAGCACGGCCACTAGCGGCTACGAGCAGTACTTC; V gene: TRBV5-1; J gene: TRBJ2-7; D gene: TRBD2; clone size: -
CDR3 protein: CASSLAFRGTGELFF; CDR3 DNA: TGTGCCAGCAGCTTAGCTTTTAGGGGCACCGGGGAGCTGTTTTTT; V gene: TRBV11-2; J gene: TRBJ2-2; D gene: -; clone size: -
CDR3 protein: CASMRGTGVLTMYGYTF; CDR3 DNA: TGTGCCAGCATGAGGGGGACAGGGGTCTTAACTATGTATGGCTACACCTTC; V gene: TRBV5-4; J gene: TRBJ1-2; D gene: TRBD1; clone size: -
CDR3 protein: CASSLGQGMGNTEAFF; CDR3 DNA: TGCGCCAGCAGCTTAGGACAGGGTATGGGGAACACTGAAGCTTTCTTT; V gene: TRBV5-1; J gene: TRBJ1-1; D gene: TRBD1; clone size: -
CDR3 protein: CASSGRKDKPSYNEQFF; CDR3 DNA: TGTGCCAGCAGCGGGAGAAAGGACAAACCCTCCTACAATGAGCAGTTCTTC; V gene: TRBV9; J gene: TRBJ2-1; D gene: -; clone size: -
CDR3 protein: CASSINGARTEAFF; CDR3 DNA: TGTGCCAGTAGTATCAACGGGGCGCGCACTGAAGCTTTCTTT; V gene: TRBV19; J gene: TRBJ1-1; D gene: -; clone size: -
CDR3 protein: CASSFNRGLSSGYTF; CDR3 DNA: TGTGCCAGCAGCTTCAACAGGGGGCTCTCGAGTGGCTACACCTTC; V gene: TRBV5-6; J gene: TRBJ1-2; D gene: TRBD1; clone size: -
CDR3 protein: CASSVTGGSTDEQYF; CDR3 DNA: TGTGCCAGCAGCGTTACAGGGGGATCGACTGACGAGCAGTACTTC; V gene: TRBV9; J gene: TRBJ2-7; D gene: TRBD1; clone size: -
CDR3 protein: CASSLLIAEYYEQYF; CDR3 DNA: TGTGCCAGCAGTCTCCTAATAGCGGAGTACTACGAGCAGTACTTC; V gene: TRBV28; J gene: TRBJ2-7; D gene: -; clone size: once
CDR3 protein: CASSARTSTNEKLFF; CDR3 DNA: TGTGCCAGCAGCGCCCGGACGTCAACTAATGAAAAACTGTTTTTT; V gene: TRBV3-1/TRBV3-2; J gene: TRBJ1-4; D gene: -; clone size: -